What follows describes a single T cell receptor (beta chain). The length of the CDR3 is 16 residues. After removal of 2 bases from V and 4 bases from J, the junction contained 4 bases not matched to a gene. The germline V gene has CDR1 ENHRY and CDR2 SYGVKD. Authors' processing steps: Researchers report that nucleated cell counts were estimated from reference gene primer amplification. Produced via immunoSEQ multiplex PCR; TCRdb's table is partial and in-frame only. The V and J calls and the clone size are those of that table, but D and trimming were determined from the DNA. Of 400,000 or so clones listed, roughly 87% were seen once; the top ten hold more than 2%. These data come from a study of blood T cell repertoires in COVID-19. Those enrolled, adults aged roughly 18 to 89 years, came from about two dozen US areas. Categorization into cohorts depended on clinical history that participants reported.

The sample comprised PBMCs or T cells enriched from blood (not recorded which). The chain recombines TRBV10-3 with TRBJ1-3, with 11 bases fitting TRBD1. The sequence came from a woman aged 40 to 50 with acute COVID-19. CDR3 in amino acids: CAISEPDRGRGNTIYF. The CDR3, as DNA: TGTGCCATCAGTGAGCCGGACAGGGGGCGAGGAAACACCATATATTTT.